One TCR beta chain is described in this entry. This clonotype was seen a few times. This clone's antigen is unknown. No quality values exist for individual bases; no much larger clone is one base distant. The entry originates in a study of blood T cells in healthy people across ages (dated by TCRdb to between 2015 and 2016). For context, the study as a whole: In model experiments, roughly one uniquely barcoded TCR beta cDNA molecule per two T cells was captured by template switching. The study measured age-related changes in TCR beta repertoire diversity using deep sequencing normalized with unique cDNA molecular identifiers. The donors were split into four age groups: young (average 16 years), middle-aged (39), aged (approximately 60) and long-lived (approximately 80). To avoid experimental bias, donors of different ages were distributed randomly across sequencing lanes. The study analyzed two additional independent replicas of 1 million unique cDNA reads from the same blood draw for two donors, one aged 18 to 30 and one aged 80 or older. Broad study findings and their caveats: Conclusive comparison of naive and antigen-experienced compartments was prevented by the profiling of bulk unsorted PBMCs. As age increased, observed TCR beta diversity per million T cells dropped in a roughly linear way, and a significant reduction was already evident by age about 40. Estimates of total diversity from one million sequenced T cells were regarded as lower bounds and underestimates. Donor CMV infection status was unknown, potentially confounding age-related changes in expanded clonotypes. Compared with the aged group, more naive CD4+ T cells, fewer expanded clones and increased TCR diversity were shown by the long-lived group, suggesting age selection. The percentage of naive T cells measured by flow cytometry correlated strongly with observed TCR beta diversity.

Preparation of the library involved 5' RACE. Instrument on record: Illumina HiSeq 2500. The second PCR ran for roughly 7 to 12 cycles and used a J-beta primer mix along with a sample-barcoded 5' primer. A template-switch 5' adaptor carrying 12 random nucleotides introduced a unique molecular identifier onto each TCR beta cDNA molecule. Each sample yielded at least 3 million CDR3-containing paired-end reads. First-strand cDNA synthesis was performed from all RNA using the Mint cDNA synthesis kit, with priming by a TRBC-specific oligonucleotide. All cDNA was treated with uracil-DNA glycosylase and then went through a first 18-cycle PCR with the universal primers M1SS and BC2_uni_R. The paper's processing steps were these. For normalization, 1 million high-quality reads, each with a distinct molecular identifier, were randomly selected from each sample. Instead of being binned into consensus sequences, reads with shared molecular identifiers were discarded. MiTCR, set to a Q25 quality threshold and the strictest error-elimination algorithm, was used for CDR3 identification, clonotype clustering and error correction. A nonparametric unseen species model with Euler transformation was used to estimate lower-bound total TCR beta diversity. TCRdb took the public reads, trimmed them with fastp at Q25, ran MiXCR for clone calling and kept in-frame beta chains. CDR3 protein duplicates are merged, each entry listing the most common genes and DNA. The V and J calls and clone size come from TCRdb's table, not from the authors' own analysis. In this sample the table shows 1.6 million or so distinct CDR3 sequences, roughly a third of which occur a single time. The leading ten clones occupy roughly 12% of the sample.

Between the V and J ends, shortened by 8 bases and 5 bases respectively, the junction contains 21 bases. The CDR3 has 15 amino acids, counting the end cysteine and phenylalanine. Kept here is only the CDR3 DNA, which spans 45 bases and is read in frame from base 1. The germline V gene (reference sequence) supplies CDR1 SGHAT and CDR2 FQDESV. The donors were a few dozen Caucasian individuals from Russia, aged roughly 6 to 100 years, who were systemically healthy. Each donor gave around 9.5 milliliters of peripheral blood, collected into EDTA-treated Vacutainer tubes. Ficoll-Paque density-gradient centrifugation was used to isolate PBMCs, with at least 7 million obtained per sample. Total RNA, at least 5 micrograms per sample, was extracted from PBMCs with Trizol reagent. For every donor, an aliquot of PBMCs went through flow cytometry to measure the percentages of naive CD45RAhigh/CD27high T cells.

The sequenced sample consisted of blood. The receptor comes from a woman aged 25-40 years in good health. The chain employs TRBV11-1 and TRBJ2-5; the D segment might be TRBD1 or TRBD2, since each matches 5 bases. The DNA is TGTGCCAGCGGGCGGCGCAGGGACCTTTGGGAGACCCAGTACTTC. Translation gives CASGRRRDLWETQYF. This CDR3, with the reference TRBV11-1 and TRBJ2-5 proteins standing in past its ends, gives the full variable domain EAEVAQSPRYKITEKSQAVAFWCDPISGHATLYWYRQILGQGPELLVQFQDESVVDDSQLPKDRFSAERLKGVDSTLKIQPAELGDSAMYLCASGRRRDLWETQYFGPGTRLLVL.